The rows below give T cell receptor beta chains drawn from one sample of a study of naive and memory T cell subsets. TCRdb reprocessed the UMI-ligation and nested PCR reads with MiXCR, giving one entry per CDR3 protein. The sample has approximately 82,000 distinct CDR3 sequences, roughly 7% seen once. Source material: central memory CD4+ T cells from blood. The receptors stem from a human donor in good health. Each CDR3 is given with its conserved first and last residue. Each record gives: CDR3 length, V gene, J gene, D gene, CDR3 protein. The D gene is left open where the match is weak.

16	TRBV6-1	TRBJ2-2	TRBD2	CASSFGLAGGVGELFF
14	TRBV6-6	TRBJ1-5	-	CASSYPPSNQPQHF
12	TRBV7-3	TRBJ2-5	-	CASSPNGATQYF
12	TRBV10-3	TRBJ2-5	-	CAISKTQETQYF
13	TRBV7-2	TRBJ2-3	-	CASSWADPDTQYF
15	TRBV7-2	TRBJ2-1	-	CASSSRQGINNEQFF
17	TRBV4-2	TRBJ1-2	TRBD1	CASSRSGTGVKGSGYTF
13	TRBV29-1	TRBJ2-2	-	CSAQQTNTGELFF
14	TRBV6-5	TRBJ2-7	TRBD2	CASRPGLVSYEQYF
14	TRBV5-6	TRBJ1-2	TRBD1	CASSRRTGGYGYTF
13	TRBV11-3	TRBJ1-6	-	CASSPDGNSPLHF
14	TRBV2	TRBJ2-1	-	CASKGMGSYNEQFF
14	TRBV14	TRBJ1-4	-	CASSPLRGNEKLFF
17	TRBV28	TRBJ1-5	TRBD1	CASSNLKGQRSNQPQHF
15	TRBV4-1	TRBJ1-5	-	CASSQEAGGNQPQHF
16	TRBV24-1	TRBJ2-1	TRBD2	CATSDPQREALSEQFF
15	TRBV6-5	TRBJ2-1	TRBD2	CASSALAGGRNEQFF
14	TRBV3-1	TRBJ1-2	-	CASSQGPRDYGYTF
16	TRBV4-1	TRBJ2-7	TRBD2	CASSLQTSGGSYEQYF
15	TRBV18	TRBJ2-7	TRBD2	CASSLDSGRIHEQYF
16	TRBV5-6	TRBJ1-4	TRBD1	CASSWGTGTTNEKLFF
15	TRBV29-1	TRBJ2-1	TRBD2	CSVVLIGGGSTEQFF
16	TRBV7-3	TRBJ2-1	TRBD2	CAISFTSGPSYNEQFF
12	TRBV20-1	TRBJ2-5	TRBD2	CSPSGPQETQYF
12	TRBV14	TRBJ1-2	-	CASSRTAYGYTF
13	TRBV11-2	TRBJ2-6	-	CASGSPGANVLTF
15	TRBV12-3/TRBV12-4	TRBJ2-2	TRBD2	CASSWTSGRTGELFF
14	TRBV6-2/TRBV6-3	TRBJ2-7	-	CASHVRGRSYEQYF